This record looks at one TCR beta chain sequence and its context. Genomic DNA was employed as the template in profiling TCR beta VDJ and CDR3. TCRdb re-called the reads through MiXCR, storing one row per CDR3 protein. This sample has some 160,000 distinct CDR3 sequences, with around 43% found just once. This specimen belongs to a study of CD8+CD57+ T cells in acquired aplastic anemia. At the level of the study: Mean DNA quantity obtained from sorted CD4+ and CD8+ cells was about 3.2 ug.

All patients picked for sequencing had shown, by flow cytometry, an expansion of CD8+CD57+ cells. Acquired aplastic anemia of severe grade affected all patients. Each patient gave a blood sample that was collected before any therapy had been received. There are 15 residues in the CDR3. Trimming cost V 2 bases and J 6 bases, with 14 bases left between them. CDR1 and CDR2 from the germline V gene are WNHNN and SYGVQD (reference sequence). This TCR was recovered from a human donor with aplastic anemia. The sequenced sample consisted of sorted CD4+, CD8+, or CD8+CD57+ T cells (not recorded which) from PBMCs. The chain employs TRBV10-1 and TRBJ2-1; D not resolved. CDR3 coding DNA: TGCGCCAGCAGTGAGGCGCTGAGTCCGGGCAATGAGCAGTTCTTC. Its protein product is CASSEALSPGNEQFF.